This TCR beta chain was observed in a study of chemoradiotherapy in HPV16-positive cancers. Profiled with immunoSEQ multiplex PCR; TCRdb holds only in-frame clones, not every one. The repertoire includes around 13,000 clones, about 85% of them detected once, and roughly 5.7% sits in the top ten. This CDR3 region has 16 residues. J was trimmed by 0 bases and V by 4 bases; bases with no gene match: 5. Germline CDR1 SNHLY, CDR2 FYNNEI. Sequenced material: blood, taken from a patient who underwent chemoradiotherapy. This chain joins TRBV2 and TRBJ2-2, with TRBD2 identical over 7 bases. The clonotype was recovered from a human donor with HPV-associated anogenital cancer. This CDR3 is CASSVYGGANTGELFF. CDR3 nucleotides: TGTGCCAGCAGTGTGTATGGGGGGGCGAACACCGGGGAGCTGTTTTTT.